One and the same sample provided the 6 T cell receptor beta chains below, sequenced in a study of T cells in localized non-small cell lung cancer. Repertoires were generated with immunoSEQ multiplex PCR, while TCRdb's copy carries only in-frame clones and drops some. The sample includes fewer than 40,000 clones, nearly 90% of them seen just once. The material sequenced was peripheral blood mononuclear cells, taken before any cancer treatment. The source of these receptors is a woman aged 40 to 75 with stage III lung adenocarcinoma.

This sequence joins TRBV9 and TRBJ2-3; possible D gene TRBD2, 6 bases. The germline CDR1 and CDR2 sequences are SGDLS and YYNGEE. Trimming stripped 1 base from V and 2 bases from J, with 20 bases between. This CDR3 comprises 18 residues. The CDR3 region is CASSVSSRAGSYTDTQYF. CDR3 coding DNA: TGTGCCAGCAGCGTATCTTCTAGGGCGGGGAGTTACACAGATACGCAGTATTTT.

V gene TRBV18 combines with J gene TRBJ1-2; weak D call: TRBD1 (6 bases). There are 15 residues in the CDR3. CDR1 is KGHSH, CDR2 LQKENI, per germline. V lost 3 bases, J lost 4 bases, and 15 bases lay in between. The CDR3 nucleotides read TGTGCCAGCTCACCTGAGGGGGGATCGGCCTATGGCTACACCTTC. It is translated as CASSPEGGSAYGYTF.

The CDR3 DNA is TGTGCCAGCAGTTTATTTTGGCGGGAGGGGGCAGATACGCAGTATTTT. Protein sequence: CASSLFWREGADTQYF. V gene TRBV27 combines with J gene TRBJ2-3; the match to TRBD2 covers 9 bases. After removal of 1 base from V and 4 bases from J, the junction contained 6 bases not matched to a gene. This CDR3 contains 16 residues. Germline lookup yields CDR1 MNHEY and CDR2 SMNVEV (reference sequence).

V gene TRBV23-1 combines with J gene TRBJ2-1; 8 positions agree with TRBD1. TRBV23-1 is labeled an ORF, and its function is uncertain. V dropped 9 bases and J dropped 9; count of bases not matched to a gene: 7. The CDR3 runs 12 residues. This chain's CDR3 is CASPQGAPEQFF. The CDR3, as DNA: TGCGCCAGTCCCCAGGGGGCGCCTGAGCAGTTCTTC.

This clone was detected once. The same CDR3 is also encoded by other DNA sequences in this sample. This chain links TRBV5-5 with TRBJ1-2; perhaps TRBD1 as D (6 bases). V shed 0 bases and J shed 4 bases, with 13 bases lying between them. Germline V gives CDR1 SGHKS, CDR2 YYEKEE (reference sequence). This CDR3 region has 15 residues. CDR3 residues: CASSLGPGGGYGYTF. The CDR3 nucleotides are TGTGCCAGCAGCTTGGGGCCAGGAGGGGGCTATGGCTACACCTTC.

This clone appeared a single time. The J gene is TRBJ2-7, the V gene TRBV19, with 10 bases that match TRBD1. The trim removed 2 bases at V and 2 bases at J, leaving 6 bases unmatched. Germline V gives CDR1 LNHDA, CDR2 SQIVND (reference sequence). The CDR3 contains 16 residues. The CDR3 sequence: CASSIHRQGATYEQYF. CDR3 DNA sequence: TGTGCCAGTAGTATACATCGACAGGGGGCGACCTACGAGCAGTACTTC.